Sequencing of this T cell receptor beta chain was carried out in a study of T cell responses to AZD1222 COVID-19 vaccine. General observations from the study: Baseline testing showed seropositivity in only 6 or 7 AZD1222 recipients. Most donors were white British and more were female, and clonal diversity was possibly underestimated. Spike was spanned by vaccine-associated CD4 TCRs, with dominance at 160-218 and 743-854. Repertoires were collected only later (after the peak T cell response had occurred).

Ten or more counts support this clone. Its antigen remains unknown. Assay used: immunoSEQ multiplex PCR; TCRdb lists only in-frame clones, some missing. The sample has 150,000 to 160,000 clones, 85% to 90% seen once. Germline V gene sequence: CDR1 SEHNR, CDR2 FQNEAQ (reference sequence). The CDR3 spans 17 residues. V was pared by 5 bases and J by 3 bases, with 19 bases between. Sequenced here: peripheral blood, sampled on day 0 of MenACWY control vaccination. The chain combines TRBV7-9 with TRBJ2-2; D gene unclear. The source is an adult in good health. The CDR3 here is CASSLRRSWTDTGELFF. The CDR3 coding sequence is TGTGCCAGCAGCCTCAGACGAAGTTGGACCGACACCGGGGAGCTGTTTTTT.